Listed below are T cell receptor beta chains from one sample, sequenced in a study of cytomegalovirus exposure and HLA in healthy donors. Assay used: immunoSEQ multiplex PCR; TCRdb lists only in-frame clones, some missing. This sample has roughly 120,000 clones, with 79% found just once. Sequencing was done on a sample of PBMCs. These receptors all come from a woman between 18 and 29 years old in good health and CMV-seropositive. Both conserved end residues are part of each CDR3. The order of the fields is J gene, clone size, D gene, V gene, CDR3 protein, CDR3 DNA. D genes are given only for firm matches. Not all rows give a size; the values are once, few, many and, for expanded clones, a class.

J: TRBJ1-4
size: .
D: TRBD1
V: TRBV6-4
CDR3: CASSEQGGEKLFF
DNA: TGTGCCAGCAGTGAGCAGGGGGGTGAAAAACTGTTTTTT

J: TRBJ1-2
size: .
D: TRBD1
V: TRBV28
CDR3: CASSLPPTGLDGYTF
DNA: TGTGCCAGCAGTTTACCCCCGACAGGGTTGGATGGCTACACCTTC

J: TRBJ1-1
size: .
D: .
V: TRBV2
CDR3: CASSIRGTEAFF
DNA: TGTGCCAGCAGTATACGGGGGACTGAAGCTTTCTTT

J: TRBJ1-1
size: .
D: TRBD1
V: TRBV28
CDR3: CASSYGDRSYTEAFF
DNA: TGTGCCAGCAGTTATGGGGACAGATCCTACACTGAAGCTTTCTTT

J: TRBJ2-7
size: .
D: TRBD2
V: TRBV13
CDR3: CASSLMGLAGAQQYF
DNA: TGTGCCAGCAGCTTGATGGGACTAGCGGGAGCTCAGCAGTACTTC

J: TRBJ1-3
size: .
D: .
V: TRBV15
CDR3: CATSRDSNSPGNTIYF
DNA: TGTGCCACCAGCAGAGATTCGAACAGTCCTGGAAACACCATATATTTT

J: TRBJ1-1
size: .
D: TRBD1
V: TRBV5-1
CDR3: CASSPQTGVFPEAFF
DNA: TGCGCCAGCAGCCCTCAAACAGGGGTCTTCCCTGAAGCTTTCTTT

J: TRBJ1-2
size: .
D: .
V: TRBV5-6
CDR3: CASSLDRNYGYTF
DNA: TGTGCCAGCAGCTTGGATAGAAACTATGGCTACACCTTC

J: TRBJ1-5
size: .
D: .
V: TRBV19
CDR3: CASSPIYSMAQHF
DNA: TGTGCCAGTAGTCCCATTTATAGCATGGCCCAGCATTTT

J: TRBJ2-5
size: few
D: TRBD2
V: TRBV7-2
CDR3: CASSWGGQETQYF
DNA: TGTGCCAGCAGCTGGGGGGGACAAGAGACCCAGTACTTC

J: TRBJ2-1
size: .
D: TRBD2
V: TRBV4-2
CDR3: CASSQAGTSGQNEQFF
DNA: TGTGCCAGCAGCCAAGCAGGGACTAGCGGGCAAAATGAGCAGTTCTTC

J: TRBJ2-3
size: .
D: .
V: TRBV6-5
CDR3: CASSLEAGHPVQYF
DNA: TGTGCCAGCAGTTTAGAGGCAGGGCATCCGGTGCAGTATTTT

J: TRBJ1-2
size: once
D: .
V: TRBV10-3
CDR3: CAISEHSSNYGYTF
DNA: TGTGCCATCAGTGAGCACAGCTCTAACTATGGCTACACCTTC

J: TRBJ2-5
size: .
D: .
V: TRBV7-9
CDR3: CASEKQVRETQYF
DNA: TGTGCCAGCGAAAAACAGGTCCGGGAGACCCAGTACTTC

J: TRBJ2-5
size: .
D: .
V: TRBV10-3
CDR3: CAISESGGEETQYF
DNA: TGTGCCATCAGTGAGTCAGGCGGTGAAGAGACCCAGTACTTC

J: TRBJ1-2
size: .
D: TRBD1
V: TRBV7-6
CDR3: CASSFFGLRDSNYGYTF
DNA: TGTGCCAGCAGCTTTTTTGGCCTCCGGGACAGCAACTATGGCTACACCTTC

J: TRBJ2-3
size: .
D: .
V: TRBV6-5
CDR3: CASSGGHTDTQYF
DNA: TGTGCCAGCAGTGGGGGACACACAGATACGCAGTATTTT

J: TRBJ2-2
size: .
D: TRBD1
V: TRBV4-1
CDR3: CASSRQQGQGWVTGELFF
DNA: TGCGCCAGCAGCAGGCAGCAAGGACAGGGGTGGGTCACCGGGGAGCTGTTTTTT

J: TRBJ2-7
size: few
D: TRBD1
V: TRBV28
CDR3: CASSLAGTGSYEQYF
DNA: TGTGCCAGCAGTCTCGCCGGGACAGGGTCCTACGAGCAGTACTTC

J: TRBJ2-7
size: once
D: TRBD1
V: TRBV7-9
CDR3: CASSPVPGQGSYEQYF
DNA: TGTGCCAGCAGCCCAGTCCCGGGACAGGGTAGCTACGAGCAGTACTTC

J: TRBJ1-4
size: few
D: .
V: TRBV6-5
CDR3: CASSYSLRATNEKLFF
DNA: TGTGCCAGCAGTTACTCTCTCCGTGCAACTAATGAAAAACTGTTTTTT

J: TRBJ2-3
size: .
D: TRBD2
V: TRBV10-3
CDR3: CAISMGLAGVKSTDTQYF
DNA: TGTGCCATCAGTATGGGACTAGCGGGAGTGAAGAGCACAGATACGCAGTATTTT

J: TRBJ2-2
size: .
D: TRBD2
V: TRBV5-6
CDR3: CASSLEGLAEGTNTGELFF
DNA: TGTGCCAGCAGCTTGGAAGGACTAGCGGAGGGAACGAACACCGGGGAGCTGTTTTTT

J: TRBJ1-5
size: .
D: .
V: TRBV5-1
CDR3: CASSRGGGDQPQHF
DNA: TGCGCCAGCAGCCGGGGGGGAGGGGATCAGCCCCAGCATTTT

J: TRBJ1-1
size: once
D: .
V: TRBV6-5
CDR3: CASSDPGAGIKAFF
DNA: TGTGCCAGCAGTGACCCTGGGGCAGGAATAAAAGCTTTCTTT

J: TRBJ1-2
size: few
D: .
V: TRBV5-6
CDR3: CASSLSMGSYGYTF
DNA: TGTGCCAGCAGCTTGAGTATGGGCAGCTATGGCTACACCTTC

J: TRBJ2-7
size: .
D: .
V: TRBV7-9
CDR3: CSSSSTGTGYEQYF
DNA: TGTTCCAGCAGCTCTACGGGAACGGGCTACGAGCAGTACTTC

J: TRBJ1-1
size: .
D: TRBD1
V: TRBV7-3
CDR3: CASSSGQGTEAFF
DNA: TGTGCCAGCAGTTCCGGACAGGGCACTGAAGCTTTCTTT

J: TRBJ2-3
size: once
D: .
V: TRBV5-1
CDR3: CASSAGLITDTQYF
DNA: TGCGCCAGCAGCGCCGGACTGATCACAGATACGCAGTATTTT

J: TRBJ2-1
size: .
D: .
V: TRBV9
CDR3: CASSNGMTYNEQFF
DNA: TGTGCCAGCAGCAACGGGATGACCTACAATGAGCAGTTCTTC

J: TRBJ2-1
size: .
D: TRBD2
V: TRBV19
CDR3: CASQPGLAYNEQFF
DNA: TGTGCCAGTCAACCGGGACTAGCCTACAATGAGCAGTTCTTC

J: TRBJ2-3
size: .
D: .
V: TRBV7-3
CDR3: CASGSGGDTQYF
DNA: TGTGCCAGCGGGTCCGGGGGAGATACGCAGTATTTT

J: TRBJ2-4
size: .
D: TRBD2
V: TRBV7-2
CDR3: CASSFQLAGAKNIQYF
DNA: TGTGCCAGCAGCTTCCAACTAGCGGGTGCCAAAAACATTCAGTACTTC

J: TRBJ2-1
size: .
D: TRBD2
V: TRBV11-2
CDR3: CASSLDGLAGEPNEQFF
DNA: TGTGCCAGCAGCTTAGACGGGCTAGCGGGAGAACCTAATGAGCAGTTCTTC

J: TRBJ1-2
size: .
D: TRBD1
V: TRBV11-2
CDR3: CASSPGQTNYGYTF
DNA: TGTGCCAGCAGCCCGGGACAGACTAACTATGGCTACACCTTC

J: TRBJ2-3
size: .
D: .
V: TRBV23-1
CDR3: CASSQAPRQGTDTQYF
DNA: TGCGCCAGCAGTCAAGCCCCTAGACAGGGCACAGATACGCAGTATTTT

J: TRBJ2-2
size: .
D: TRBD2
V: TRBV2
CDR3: CASSDGLAGGPGELFF
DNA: TGTGCCAGCAGCGATGGACTAGCGGGAGGGCCCGGGGAGCTGTTTTTT

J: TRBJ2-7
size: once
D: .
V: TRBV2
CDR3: CASTQSYEQYF
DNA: TGTGCCAGCACACAGTCCTACGAGCAGTACTTC

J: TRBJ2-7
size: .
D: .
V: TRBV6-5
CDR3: CASSYRSTYEQYF
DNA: TGTGCCAGCAGTTACCGGTCCACCTACGAGCAGTACTTC

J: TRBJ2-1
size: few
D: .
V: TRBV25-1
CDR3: CASSARGLREQFF
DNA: TGTGCCAGCAGTGCACGAGGATTACGAGAGCAGTTCTTC

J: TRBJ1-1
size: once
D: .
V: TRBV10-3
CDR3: CAISQTTGIMNTEAFF
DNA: TGTGCCATCAGCCAGACGACAGGTATCATGAACACTGAAGCTTTCTTT

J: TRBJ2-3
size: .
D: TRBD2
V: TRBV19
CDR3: CASSNSGRATDTQYF
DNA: TGTGCCAGTAGTAATAGCGGGAGGGCAACAGATACGCAGTATTTT

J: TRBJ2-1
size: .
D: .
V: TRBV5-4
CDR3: CASSLVVPGTKEFF
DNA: TGTGCCAGCAGCTTGGTCGTCCCCGGGACAAAAGAGTTCTTC

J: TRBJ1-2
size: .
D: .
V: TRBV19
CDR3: CASSTWDTTYGYTF
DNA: TGTGCCAGTAGTACTTGGGACACTACCTATGGCTACACCTTC

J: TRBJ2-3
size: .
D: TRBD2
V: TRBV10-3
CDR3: CAIQERESRVDTQYF
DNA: TGTGCCATCCAAGAGCGGGAGAGTCGGGTAGATACGCAGTATTTT

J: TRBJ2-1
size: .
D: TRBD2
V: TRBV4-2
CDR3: CASSQSLTSGDYNEQFF
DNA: TGTGCCAGCAGCCAATCCCTGACTAGCGGGGACTACAATGAGCAGTTCTTC

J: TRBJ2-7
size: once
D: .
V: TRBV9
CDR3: CASSETGADYEQYF
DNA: TGTGCCAGCAGCGAAACCGGAGCCGACTACGAGCAGTACTTC

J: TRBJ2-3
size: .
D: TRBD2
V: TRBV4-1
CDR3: CASSHASGVSTDTQYF
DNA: TGCGCCAGCAGCCATGCTAGCGGAGTCAGCACAGATACGCAGTATTTT

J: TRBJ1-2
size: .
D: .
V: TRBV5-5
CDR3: CASTLGGALNYGYTF
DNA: TGTGCCAGCACCCTTGGGGGGGCACTTAACTATGGCTACACCTTC

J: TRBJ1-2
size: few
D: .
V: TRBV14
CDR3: CASSQDRRAGYTF
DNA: TGTGCCAGCAGCCAAGATAGGCGGGCTGGCTACACCTTC

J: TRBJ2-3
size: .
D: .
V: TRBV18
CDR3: CASSPISSPDTQYF
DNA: TGTGCCAGCTCACCAATCTCTAGTCCAGATACGCAGTATTTT

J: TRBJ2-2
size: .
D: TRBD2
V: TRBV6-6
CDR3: CASATGRDTGELFF
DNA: TGTGCCAGCGCGACCGGGAGGGACACCGGGGAGCTGTTTTTT

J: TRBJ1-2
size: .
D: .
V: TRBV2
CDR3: CASRPKGGAGDGYTF
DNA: TGTGCCAGCAGACCTAAAGGGGGGGCCGGGGATGGCTACACCTTC

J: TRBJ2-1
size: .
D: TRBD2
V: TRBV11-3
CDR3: CASRGLLLFF
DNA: TGTGCCAGCAGGGGACTACTCCTGTTCTTC

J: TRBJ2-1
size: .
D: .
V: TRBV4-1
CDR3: CASSQGGQVGEQFF
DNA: TGCGCCAGCAGCCAAGGGGGGCAGGTCGGTGAGCAGTTCTTC

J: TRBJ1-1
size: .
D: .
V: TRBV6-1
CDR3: CASSAKGGAESTRPEAFF
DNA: TGTGCCAGCAGTGCCAAGGGGGGGGCGGAATCTACCCGACCTGAAGCTTTCTTT

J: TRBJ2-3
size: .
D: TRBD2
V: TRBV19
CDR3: CASSAGLAGSRADTQYF
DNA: TGTGCCAGTAGTGCCGGACTAGCGGGATCCCGGGCAGATACGCAGTATTTT